Detailed here is one T cell receptor (beta chain). The data are from a study of control samples from healthy donors and cancer patients. The CDR3 sequence is 14 residues long. V lost 6 bases and J 1 base, leaving 13 bases between the germline ends. CDR1 and CDR2 from the germline V gene are SGHTA and FQGTGA. Using immunoSEQ multiplex PCR, the repertoire was profiled, and TCRdb retains in-frame clones only, with some absent. The table has roughly 150,000 clones, roughly 88% seen once. The chain has TRBV7-3 and TRBJ2-7; tentative D call: TRBD2 (6 bases). Sequenced input: blood. This TCR came from a man aged 18-30 years in good health. The CDR3: CASSLRGESYEQYF. The CDR3 nucleotides are TGTGCCAGCAGTCTGCGGGGCGAATCCTACGAGCAGTACTTC.